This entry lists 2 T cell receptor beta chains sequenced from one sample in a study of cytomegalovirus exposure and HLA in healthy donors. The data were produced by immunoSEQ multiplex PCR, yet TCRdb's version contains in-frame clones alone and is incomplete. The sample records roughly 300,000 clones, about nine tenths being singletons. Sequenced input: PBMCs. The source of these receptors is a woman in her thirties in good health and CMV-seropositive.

Written as DNA, the CDR3 is TGTGCCAGTAGTCGGACTAGCGGGAGGGTCAGTACGCAGTATTTT. It translates to CASSRTSGRVSTQYF. The chain carries TRBV19 and TRBJ2-3; 15 bases map to TRBD2. The CDR3 has 15 residues. The germline gives CDR1 LNHDA, CDR2 SQIVND (reference sequence). Trimming at V came to 5 bases and at J to 8 bases, leaving 5 bases not matched to a gene.

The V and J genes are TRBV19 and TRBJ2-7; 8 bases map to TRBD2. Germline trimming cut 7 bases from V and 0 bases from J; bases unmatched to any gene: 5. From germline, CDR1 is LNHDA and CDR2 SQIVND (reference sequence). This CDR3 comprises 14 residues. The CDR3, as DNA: TGTGCCAGTACCGATAGCGGGGCCTCCTACGAGCAGTACTTC. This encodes CASTDSGASYEQYF.